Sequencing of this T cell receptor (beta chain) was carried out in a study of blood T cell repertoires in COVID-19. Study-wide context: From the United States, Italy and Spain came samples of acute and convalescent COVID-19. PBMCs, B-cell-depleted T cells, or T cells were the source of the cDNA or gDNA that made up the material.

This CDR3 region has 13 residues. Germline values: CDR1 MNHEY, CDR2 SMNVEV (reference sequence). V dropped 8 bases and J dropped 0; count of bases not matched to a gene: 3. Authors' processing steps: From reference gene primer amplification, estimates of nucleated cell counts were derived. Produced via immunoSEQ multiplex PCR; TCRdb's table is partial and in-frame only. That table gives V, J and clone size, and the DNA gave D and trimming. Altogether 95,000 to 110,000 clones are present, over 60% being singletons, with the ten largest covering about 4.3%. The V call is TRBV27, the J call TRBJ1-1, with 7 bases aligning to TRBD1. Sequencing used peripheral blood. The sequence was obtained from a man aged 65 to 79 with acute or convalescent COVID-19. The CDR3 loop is CASGGQMNTEAFF. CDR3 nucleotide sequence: TGTGCCAGCGGGGGACAGATGAACACTGAAGCTTTCTTT.